This TCR beta chain was identified during a study of blood T cells in healthy people across ages (dated by TCRdb to the mid-2010s). For the wider study: In model experiments, template switching captured roughly one uniquely barcoded TCR beta cDNA molecule for every two T cells. Using deep sequencing normalized with unique cDNA molecular identifiers, the study measured how TCR beta repertoire diversity changes with age. Donors were grouped into four age groups: young (average 16 years), middle-aged (39), aged (roughly 62) and long-lived (approximately 75). To avoid experimental bias, donors of different ages were randomly spread across the sequencing lanes. Two additional independent replicas of 1 million unique cDNA reads from the same blood draw were analyzed for two donors (one aged 18 to 30 and one aged 80 or older). The study at large found these results: The CMV infection status of donors was not known, potentially confounding age-related changes in expanded clonotypes. Estimates of total diversity from one million sequenced T cells were regarded as lower bounds and underestimates. Because profiling used bulk unsorted PBMCs, naive and antigen-experienced compartments could not be compared conclusively. The long-lived group showed more naive CD4+ T cells, fewer expanded clones and increased TCR diversity than the aged group, suggesting age selection. Observed TCR beta diversity correlated strongly with the percentage of naive T cells measured by flow cytometry. As age increased, observed TCR beta diversity per million T cells dropped in a roughly linear way, and a significant reduction was already evident by age about 36.

Libraries were constructed by 5' RACE. A second PCR of roughly 6 to 11 cycles was run with a J-beta primer mix and a sample-barcoded 5' primer. A template-switch 5' adaptor carrying 12 random nucleotides introduced a unique molecular identifier onto each TCR beta cDNA molecule. Each sample yielded at least 3 million CDR3-containing paired-end reads. All of the RNA was converted into first-strand cDNA using the Mint cDNA synthesis kit, with a TRBC-specific oligonucleotide serving as the primer. After uracil-DNA glycosylase treatment, a first 18-cycle PCR used universal primers M1SS and BC2_uni_R on all cDNA. On the study's bioinformatics: For normalization, 1 million high-quality reads, each with a distinct molecular identifier, were randomly selected from each sample. Reads sharing molecular identifiers were discarded rather than binned into consensus sequences. MiTCR, set to a Q25 quality threshold and the strictest error-elimination algorithm, was used for CDR3 identification, clonotype clustering and error correction. A nonparametric unseen species model with Euler transformation was used to estimate lower-bound total TCR beta diversity. Using fastp at Q25 and MiXCR, TCRdb reprocessed the public reads and kept productive beta chains. One record per CDR3 amino acid sequence lists the most common genes and DNA. The V and J calls here are based on TCRdb, not the publication. For this sample the table gives over 1,500,000 distinct CDR3 sequences, of which 35% to 50% were detected only once. The leading ten clones occupy about 21% of the sample.

This clonotype was detected once. What this receptor recognizes is not known. No per-base quality is available; no much larger clone lies one base away. Donors were 35 to 40 systemically healthy Caucasian individuals from Russia aged roughly 6 to 95 years. Roughly 10 milliliters of peripheral blood were collected from each donor into EDTA-treated Vacutainer tubes. Ficoll-Paque density-gradient centrifugation was used to isolate PBMCs, with at least 6.5 million per sample. Trizol reagent was used to extract total RNA from the PBMCs, yielding at least 6 micrograms per sample. Naive CD45RAhigh/CD27high T cell percentages were measured by flow cytometry on a PBMC aliquot from every donor. The CDR3 contains 15 residues, cysteine and phenylalanine counted. Solely the CDR3 DNA is kept, with 45 bases framed from the first base. Trimming removed 2 bases from V and 2 bases from J, leaving 13 bases between the germline ends. Reading the germline V gene gives CDR1 MNHEY and CDR2 SVGEGT.

Sequencing input: blood. This receptor was obtained from a human donor in good health. The chain uses TRBV6-2 or TRBV6-3 and TRBJ2-7; D gene: possibly TRBD2, on 5 matching bases. The nucleotide sequence reads as follows: TGTGCCAGCAGTTACGAAGAGGGATCCCCCTACGAGCAGTACTTC. The resulting protein is CASSYEEGSPYEQYF.